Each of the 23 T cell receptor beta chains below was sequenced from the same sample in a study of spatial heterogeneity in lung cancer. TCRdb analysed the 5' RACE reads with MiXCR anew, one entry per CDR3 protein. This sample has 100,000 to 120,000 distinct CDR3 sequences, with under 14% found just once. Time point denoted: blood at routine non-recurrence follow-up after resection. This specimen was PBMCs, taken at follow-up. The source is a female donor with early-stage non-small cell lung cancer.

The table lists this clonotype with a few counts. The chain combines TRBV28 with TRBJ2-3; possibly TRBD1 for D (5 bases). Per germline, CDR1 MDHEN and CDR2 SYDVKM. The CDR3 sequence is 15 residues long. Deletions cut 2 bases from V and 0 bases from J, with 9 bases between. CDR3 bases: TGTGCCAGCAGTTTAGCGGACACTAGCACAGATACGCAGTATTTT. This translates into CASSLADTSTDTQYF.

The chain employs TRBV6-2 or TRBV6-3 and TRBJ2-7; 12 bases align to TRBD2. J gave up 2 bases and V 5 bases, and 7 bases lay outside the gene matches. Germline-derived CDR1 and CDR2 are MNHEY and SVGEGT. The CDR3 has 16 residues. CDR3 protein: CASSTWTSGTAYEQYF. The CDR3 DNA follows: TGTGCCAGCAGTACCTGGACTAGCGGGACGGCCTACGAGCAGTACTTC.

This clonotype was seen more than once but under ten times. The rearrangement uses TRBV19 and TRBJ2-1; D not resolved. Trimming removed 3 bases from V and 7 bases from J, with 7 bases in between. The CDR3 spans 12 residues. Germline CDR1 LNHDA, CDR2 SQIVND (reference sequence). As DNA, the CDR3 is TGTGCCAGTAGTATGGGCAGAAATGAGCAGTTCTTC. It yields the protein CASSMGRNEQFF. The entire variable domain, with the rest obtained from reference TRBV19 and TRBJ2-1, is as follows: DGGITQSPKYLFRKEGQNVTLSCEQNLNHDAMYWYRQDPGQGLRLIYYSQIVNDFQKGDIAEGYSVSREKKESFPLTVTSAQKNPTAFYLCASSMGRNEQFFGPGTRLTVL.

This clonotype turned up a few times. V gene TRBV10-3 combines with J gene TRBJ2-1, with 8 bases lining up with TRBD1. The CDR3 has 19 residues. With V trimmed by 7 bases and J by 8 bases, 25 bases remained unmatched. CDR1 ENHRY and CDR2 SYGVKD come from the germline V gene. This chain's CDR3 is CAITNRDRMSGPIKDEQFF. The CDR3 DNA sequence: TGTGCCATCACTAACCGGGACAGGATGAGCGGGCCCATCAAGGATGAGCAGTTCTTC.

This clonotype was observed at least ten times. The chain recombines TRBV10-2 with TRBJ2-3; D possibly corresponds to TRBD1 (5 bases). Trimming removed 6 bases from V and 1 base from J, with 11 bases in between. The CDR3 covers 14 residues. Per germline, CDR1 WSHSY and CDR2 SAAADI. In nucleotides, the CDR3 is TGCGCCAGCAGCGGCGGACAAGGCACAGATACGCAGTATTTT. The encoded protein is CASSGGQGTDTQYF.

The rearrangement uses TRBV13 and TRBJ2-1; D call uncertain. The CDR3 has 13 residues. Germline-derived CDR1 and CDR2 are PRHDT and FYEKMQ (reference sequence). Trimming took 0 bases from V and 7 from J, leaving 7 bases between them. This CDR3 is CASSLGRMNEQFF. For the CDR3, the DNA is TGTGCCAGCAGCTTAGGGCGGATGAATGAGCAGTTCTTC.

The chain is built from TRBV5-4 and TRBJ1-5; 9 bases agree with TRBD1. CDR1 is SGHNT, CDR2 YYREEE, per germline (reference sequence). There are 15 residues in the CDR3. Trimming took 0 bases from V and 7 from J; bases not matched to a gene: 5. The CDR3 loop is CASSLDRGRGQPQHF. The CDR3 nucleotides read TGTGCCAGCAGCTTGGACAGGGGGCGAGGACAGCCCCAGCATTTT.

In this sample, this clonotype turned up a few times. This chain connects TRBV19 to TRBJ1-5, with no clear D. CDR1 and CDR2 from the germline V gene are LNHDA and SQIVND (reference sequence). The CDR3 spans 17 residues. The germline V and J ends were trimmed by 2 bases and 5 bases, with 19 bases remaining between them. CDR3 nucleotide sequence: TGTGCCAGTAGTATACCACAACCCGGCCGGGCTTATCAGCCCCAGCATTTT. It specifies CASSIPQPGRAYQPQHF.

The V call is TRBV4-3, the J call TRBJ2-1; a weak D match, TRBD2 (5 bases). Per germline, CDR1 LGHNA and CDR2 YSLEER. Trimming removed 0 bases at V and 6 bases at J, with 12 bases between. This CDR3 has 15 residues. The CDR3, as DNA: TGCGCCAGCAGCCAAGAGACTACTTACCTCAATGAGCAGTTCTTC. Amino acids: CASSQETTYLNEQFF.

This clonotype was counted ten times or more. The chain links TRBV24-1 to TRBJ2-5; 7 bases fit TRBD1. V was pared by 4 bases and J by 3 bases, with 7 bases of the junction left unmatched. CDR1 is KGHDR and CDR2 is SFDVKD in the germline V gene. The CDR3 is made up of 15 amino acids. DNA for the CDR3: TGTGCCACCAGTGAGACGACAGGGCTTGAAGAGACCCAGTACTTC. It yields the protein CATSETTGLEETQYF.

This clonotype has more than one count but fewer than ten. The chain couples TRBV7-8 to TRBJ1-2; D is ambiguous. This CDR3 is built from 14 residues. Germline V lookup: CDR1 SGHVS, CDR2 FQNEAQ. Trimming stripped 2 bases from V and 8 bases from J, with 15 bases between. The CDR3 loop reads CASSLSLEAGGYTF. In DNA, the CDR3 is TGTGCCAGCAGCTTAAGCCTAGAGGCGGGCGGCTACACCTTC.

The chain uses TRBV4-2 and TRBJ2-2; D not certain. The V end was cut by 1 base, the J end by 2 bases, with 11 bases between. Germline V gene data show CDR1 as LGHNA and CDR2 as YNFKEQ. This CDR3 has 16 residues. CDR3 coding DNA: TGTGCCAGCAGCCAAGGAAGTGACCTAAACACCGGGGAGCTGTTTTTT. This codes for CASSQGSDLNTGELFF.

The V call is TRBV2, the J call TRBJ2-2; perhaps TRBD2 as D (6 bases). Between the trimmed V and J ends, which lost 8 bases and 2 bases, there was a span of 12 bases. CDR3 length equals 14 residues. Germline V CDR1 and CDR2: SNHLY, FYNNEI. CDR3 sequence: CASGGLLNTGELFF. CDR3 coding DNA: TGTGCCAGCGGAGGGCTCCTAAACACCGGGGAGCTGTTTTTT.

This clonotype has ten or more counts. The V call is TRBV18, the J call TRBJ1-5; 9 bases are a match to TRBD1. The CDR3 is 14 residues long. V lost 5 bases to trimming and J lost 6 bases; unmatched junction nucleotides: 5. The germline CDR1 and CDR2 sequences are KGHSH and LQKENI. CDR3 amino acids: CASSSTGGGQPQHF. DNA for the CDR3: TGTGCCAGCTCATCCACAGGGGGCGGTCAGCCCCAGCATTTT.

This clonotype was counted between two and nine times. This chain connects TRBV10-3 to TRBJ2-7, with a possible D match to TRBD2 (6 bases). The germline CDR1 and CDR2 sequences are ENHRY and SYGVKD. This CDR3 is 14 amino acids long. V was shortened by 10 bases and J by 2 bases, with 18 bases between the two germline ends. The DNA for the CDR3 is TGTGCCACTAATACGGGAGTCCCACCCTACGAGCAGTACGTC. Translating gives CATNTGVPPYEQYV.

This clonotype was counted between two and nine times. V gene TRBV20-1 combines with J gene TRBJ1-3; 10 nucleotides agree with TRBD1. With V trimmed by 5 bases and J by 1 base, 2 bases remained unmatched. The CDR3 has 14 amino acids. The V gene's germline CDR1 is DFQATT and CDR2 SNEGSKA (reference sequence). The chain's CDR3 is CSAWDRGSGNTIYF. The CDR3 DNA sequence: TGCAGTGCTTGGGACAGGGGATCTGGAAACACCATATATTTT.

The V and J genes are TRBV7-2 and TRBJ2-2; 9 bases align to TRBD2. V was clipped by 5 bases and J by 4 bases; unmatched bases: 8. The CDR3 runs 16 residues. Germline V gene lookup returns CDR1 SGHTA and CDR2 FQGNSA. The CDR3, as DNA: TGTGCCAGCAGCCGCCAGGCGGGAGGGCGCACCGGGGAGCTGTTTTTT. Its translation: CASSRQAGGRTGELFF.

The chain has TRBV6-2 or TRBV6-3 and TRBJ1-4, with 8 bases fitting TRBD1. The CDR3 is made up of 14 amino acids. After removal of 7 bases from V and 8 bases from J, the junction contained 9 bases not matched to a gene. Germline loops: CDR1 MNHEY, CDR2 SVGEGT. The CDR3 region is CASTRTGTGEKLFF. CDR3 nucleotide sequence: TGTGCCAGCACCCGGACAGGGACGGGAGAAAAACTGTTTTTT.

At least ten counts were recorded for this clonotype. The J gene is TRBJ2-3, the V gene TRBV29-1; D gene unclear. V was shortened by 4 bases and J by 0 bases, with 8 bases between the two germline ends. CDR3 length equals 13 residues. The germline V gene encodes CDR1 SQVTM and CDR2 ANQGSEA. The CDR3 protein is CSVGVGSTDTQYF. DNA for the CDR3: TGCAGCGTTGGGGTCGGTAGCACAGATACGCAGTATTTT.

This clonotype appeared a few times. The CDR3 sequence is CASGFPGVYNEQFF. In DNA, the CDR3 is TGTGCTAGTGGTTTTCCGGGGGTATACAATGAGCAGTTCTTC. The rearrangement joins TRBV12-5 to TRBJ2-1; D is perhaps TRBD2 (6 bases). Trimming cost V 3 bases and J 4 bases, with 10 bases left between them. CDR1 is LGHNT, CDR2 FRNRAP, per germline. The CDR3 is 14 amino acids.

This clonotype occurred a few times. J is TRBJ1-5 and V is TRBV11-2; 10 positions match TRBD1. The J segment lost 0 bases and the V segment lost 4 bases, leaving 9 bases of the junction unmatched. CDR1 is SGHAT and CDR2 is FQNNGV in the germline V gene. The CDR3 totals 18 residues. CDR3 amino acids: CASSSRTGGAVSNQPQHF. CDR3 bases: TGTGCCAGCAGCTCCAGGACAGGGGGAGCCGTTAGCAATCAGCCCCAGCATTTT.

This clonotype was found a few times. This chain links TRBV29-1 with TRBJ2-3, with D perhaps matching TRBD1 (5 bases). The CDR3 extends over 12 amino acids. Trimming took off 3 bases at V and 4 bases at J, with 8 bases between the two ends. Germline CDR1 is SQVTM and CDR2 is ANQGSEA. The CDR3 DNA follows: TGCAGCGTTGACAGGGTGGCAGATACGCAGTATTTT. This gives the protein CSVDRVADTQYF.

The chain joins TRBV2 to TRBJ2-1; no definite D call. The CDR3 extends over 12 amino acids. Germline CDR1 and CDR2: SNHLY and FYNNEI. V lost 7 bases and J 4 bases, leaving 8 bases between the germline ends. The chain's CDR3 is CASIGVYNEQFF. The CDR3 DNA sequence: TGTGCCAGCATTGGCGTTTACAATGAGCAGTTCTTC. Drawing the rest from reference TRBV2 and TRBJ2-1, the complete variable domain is EPEVTQTPSHQVTQMGQEVILRCVPISNHLYFYWYRQILGQKVEFLVSFYNNEISEKSEIFDDQFSVERPDGSNFTLKIRSTKLEDSAMYFCASIGVYNEQFFGPGTRLTVL.